This T cell receptor (beta chain) is from a study of long-term antiretroviral therapy in people with HIV. Study information: About a decade before 2015, the earliest samples were taken when ART was typically delayed.

This clone has only a few counts. The antigen is not known. Each HIV-infected participant was given treatment in the United States. The CDR3 contains 13 residues. Per the germline V gene, CDR1 is MNHEY and CDR2 is SMNVEV (reference sequence). Deletions cut 4 bases from V and 2 bases from J, with 8 bases between. Survey-level immunoSEQ v3.0 assays were run. Profiled with immunoSEQ multiplex PCR; TCRdb holds only in-frame clones, not every one. The profile shows some 19,000 clones, around 78% of them singletons. Points from the study as a whole: Pre-ART clonal expansions dominated every time point's repertoire. Patients on ART gained diversity, which nonetheless stayed below transplant donor controls.

The chain uses TRBV27 and TRBJ1-2, with D unresolved. The sample in question was unsorted PBMCs, obtained 2.2 years after starting antiretroviral therapy. The sequence came from a man between 45 and 60 years old with HIV. CDR3 amino acids: CASSSTVNYGYTF. As DNA, the CDR3 is TGTGCCAGCAGTTCGACGGTCAACTATGGCTACACCTTC.